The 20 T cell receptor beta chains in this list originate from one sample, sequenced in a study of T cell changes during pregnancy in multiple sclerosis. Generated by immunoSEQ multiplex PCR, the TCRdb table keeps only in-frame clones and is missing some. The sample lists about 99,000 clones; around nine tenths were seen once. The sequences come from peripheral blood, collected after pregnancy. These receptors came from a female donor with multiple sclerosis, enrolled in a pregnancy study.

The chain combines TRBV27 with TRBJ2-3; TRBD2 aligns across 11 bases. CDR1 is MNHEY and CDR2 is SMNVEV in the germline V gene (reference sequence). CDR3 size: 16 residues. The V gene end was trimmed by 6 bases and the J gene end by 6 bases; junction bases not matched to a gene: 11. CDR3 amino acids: CASRLTLAGARDTQYF. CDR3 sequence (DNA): TGTGCCAGCAGGCTTACACTAGCGGGAGCAAGGGATACGCAGTATTTT.

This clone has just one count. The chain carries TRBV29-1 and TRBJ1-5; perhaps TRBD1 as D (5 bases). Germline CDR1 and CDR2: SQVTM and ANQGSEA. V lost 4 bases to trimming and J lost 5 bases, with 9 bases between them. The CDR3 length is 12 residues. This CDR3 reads CSVVGVDQPQHF. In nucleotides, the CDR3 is TGCAGCGTTGTAGGGGTCGATCAGCCCCAGCATTTT. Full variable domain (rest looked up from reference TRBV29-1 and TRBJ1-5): SAVISQKPSRDICQRGTSLTIQCQVDSQVTMMFWYRQQPGQSLTLIATANQGSEATYESGFVIDKFPISRPNLTFSTLTVSNMSPEDSSIYLCSVVGVDQPQHFGDGTRLSIL.

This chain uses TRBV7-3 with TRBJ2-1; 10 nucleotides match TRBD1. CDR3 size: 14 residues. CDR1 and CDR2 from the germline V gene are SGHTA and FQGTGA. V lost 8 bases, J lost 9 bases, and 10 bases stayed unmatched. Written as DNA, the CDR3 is TGTGCCAGCGCGGCCCCGGGACAGGGGAGTGAGCAGTTCTTC. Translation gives CASAAPGQGSEQFF.

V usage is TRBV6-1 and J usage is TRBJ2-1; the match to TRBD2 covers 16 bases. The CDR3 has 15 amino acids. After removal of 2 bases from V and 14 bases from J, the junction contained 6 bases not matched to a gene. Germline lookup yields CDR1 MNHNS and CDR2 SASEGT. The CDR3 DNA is TGTGCCAGCAGTGAAATGGGACTAGCGGGAGGGCCGGAGTTCTTC. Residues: CASSEMGLAGGPEFF.

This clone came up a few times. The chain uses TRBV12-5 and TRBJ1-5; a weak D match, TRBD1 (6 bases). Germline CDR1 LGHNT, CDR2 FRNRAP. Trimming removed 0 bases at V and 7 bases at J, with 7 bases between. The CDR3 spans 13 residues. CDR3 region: CASGLVQGQPQHF. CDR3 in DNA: TGTGCTAGTGGTTTGGTACAGGGACAGCCCCAGCATTTT. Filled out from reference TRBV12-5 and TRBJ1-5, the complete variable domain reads DARVTQTPRHKVTEMGQEVTMRCQPILGHNTVFWYRQTMMQGLELLAYFRNRAPLDDSGMPKDRFSAEMPDATLATLKIQPSEPRDSAVYFCASGLVQGQPQHFGDGTRLSIL.

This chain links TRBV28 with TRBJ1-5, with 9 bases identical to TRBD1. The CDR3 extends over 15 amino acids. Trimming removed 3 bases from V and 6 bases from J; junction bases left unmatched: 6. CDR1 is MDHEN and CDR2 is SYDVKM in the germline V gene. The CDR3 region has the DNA TGTGCCAGCAGTTTCGGGACAGGGCTTGCTCAGCCCCAGCATTTT. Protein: CASSFGTGLAQPQHF.

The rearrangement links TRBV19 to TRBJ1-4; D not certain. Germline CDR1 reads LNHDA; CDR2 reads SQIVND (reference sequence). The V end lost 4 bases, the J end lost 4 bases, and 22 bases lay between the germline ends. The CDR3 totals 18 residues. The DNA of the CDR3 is TGTGCCAGTAGTACGCGACGAGGAAGGAATGAGGGTAATGAAAAACTGTTTTTT. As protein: CASSTRRGRNEGNEKLFF. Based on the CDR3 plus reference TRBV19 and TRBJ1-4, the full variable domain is DGGITQSPKYLFRKEGQNVTLSCEQNLNHDAMYWYRQDPGQGLRLIYYSQIVNDFQKGDIAEGYSVSREKKESFPLTVTSAQKNPTAFYLCASSTRRGRNEGNEKLFFGSGTQLSVL.

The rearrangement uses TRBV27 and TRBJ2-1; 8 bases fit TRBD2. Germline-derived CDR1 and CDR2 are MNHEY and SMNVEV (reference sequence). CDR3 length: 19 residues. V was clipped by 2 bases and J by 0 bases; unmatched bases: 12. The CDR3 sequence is CASSLRLMRSGSSYNEQFF. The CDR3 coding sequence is TGTGCCAGCAGTTTAAGGCTTATGCGGAGCGGGAGCTCCTACAATGAGCAGTTCTTC.

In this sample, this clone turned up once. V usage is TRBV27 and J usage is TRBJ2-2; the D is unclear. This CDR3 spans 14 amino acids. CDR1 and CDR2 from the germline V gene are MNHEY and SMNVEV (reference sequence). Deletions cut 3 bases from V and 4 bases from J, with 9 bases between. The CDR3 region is CASSFGPTTGELFF. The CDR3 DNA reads TGTGCCAGCAGTTTCGGTCCAACCACCGGGGAGCTGTTTTTT.

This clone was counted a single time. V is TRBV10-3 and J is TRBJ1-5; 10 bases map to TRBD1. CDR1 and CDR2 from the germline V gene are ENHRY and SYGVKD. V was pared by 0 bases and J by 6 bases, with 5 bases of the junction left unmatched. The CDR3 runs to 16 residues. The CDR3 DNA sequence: TGTGCCATCAGTGAGTCGACAGGGGGCACGGTTCAGCCCCAGCATTTT. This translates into CAISESTGGTVQPQHF.

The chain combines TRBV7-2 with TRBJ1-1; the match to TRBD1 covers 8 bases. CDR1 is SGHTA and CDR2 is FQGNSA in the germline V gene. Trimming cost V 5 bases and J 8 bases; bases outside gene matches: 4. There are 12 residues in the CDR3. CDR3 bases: TGTGCCAGCAGCCGGACAGGGTCCGAAGCTTTCTTT. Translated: CASSRTGSEAFF.

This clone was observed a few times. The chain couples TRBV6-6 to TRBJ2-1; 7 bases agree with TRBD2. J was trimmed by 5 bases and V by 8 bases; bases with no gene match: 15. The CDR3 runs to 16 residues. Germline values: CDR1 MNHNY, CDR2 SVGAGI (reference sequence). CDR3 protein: CASGGRAGTGDNEQFF. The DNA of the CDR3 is TGTGCCAGCGGCGGGAGAGCAGGGACGGGAGACAATGAGCAGTTCTTC.

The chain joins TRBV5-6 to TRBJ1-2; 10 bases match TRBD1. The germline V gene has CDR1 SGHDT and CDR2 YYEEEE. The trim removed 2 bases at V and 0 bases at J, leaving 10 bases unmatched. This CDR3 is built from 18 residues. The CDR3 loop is CASSFYRDRGGTNYGYTF. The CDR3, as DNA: TGTGCCAGCAGCTTTTACCGGGACAGGGGAGGGACTAACTATGGCTACACCTTC.

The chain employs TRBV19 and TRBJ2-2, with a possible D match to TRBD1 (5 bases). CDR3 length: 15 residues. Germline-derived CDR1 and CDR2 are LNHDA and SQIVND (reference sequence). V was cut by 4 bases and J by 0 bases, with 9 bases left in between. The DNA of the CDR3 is TGTGCCAGTAGTACCGTCAGGGCGAACACCGGGGAGCTGTTTTTT. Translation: CASSTVRANTGELFF.

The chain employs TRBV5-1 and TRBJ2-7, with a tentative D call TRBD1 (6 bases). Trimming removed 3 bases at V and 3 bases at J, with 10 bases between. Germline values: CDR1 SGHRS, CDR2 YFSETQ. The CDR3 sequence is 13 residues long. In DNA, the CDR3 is TGCGCCAGCAGCTCCAAGGGGGTCTACGAGCAGTACTTC. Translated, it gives CASSSKGVYEQYF.

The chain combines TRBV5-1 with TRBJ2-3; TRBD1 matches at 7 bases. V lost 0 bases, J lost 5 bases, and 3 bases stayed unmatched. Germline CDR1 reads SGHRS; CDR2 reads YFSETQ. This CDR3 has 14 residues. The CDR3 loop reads CASSLGGGGDTQYF. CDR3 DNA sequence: TGCGCCAGCAGCTTGGGAGGGGGCGGAGATACGCAGTATTTT.

The CDR3 sequence: CASSLRGGQGELFF. CDR3 bases: TGTGCCAGCAGCTTAAGGGGGGGCCAAGGGGAGCTGTTTTTT. V and J are TRBV7-2 and TRBJ2-2; D possibly corresponds to TRBD2 (7 bases). The CDR3 is 14 amino acids. The V end lost 2 bases, the J end lost 8 bases, and 12 bases lay between the germline ends. Germline CDR1 SGHTA, CDR2 FQGNSA.

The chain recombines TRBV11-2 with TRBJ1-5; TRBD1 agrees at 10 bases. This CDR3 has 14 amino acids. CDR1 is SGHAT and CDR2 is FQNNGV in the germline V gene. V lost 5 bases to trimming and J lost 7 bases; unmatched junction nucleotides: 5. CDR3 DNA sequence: TGTGCCAGCAGCAGAGGACAGGGGGTACAGCCCCAGCATTTT. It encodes CASSRGQGVQPQHF.

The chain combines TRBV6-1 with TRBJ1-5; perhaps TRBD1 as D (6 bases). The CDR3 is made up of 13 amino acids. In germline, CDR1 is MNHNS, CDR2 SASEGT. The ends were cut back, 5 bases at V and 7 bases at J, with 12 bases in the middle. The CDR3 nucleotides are TGTGCCAGCAGTCACAGGGTAAAGCAGCCCCAGCATTTT. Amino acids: CASSHRVKQPQHF.

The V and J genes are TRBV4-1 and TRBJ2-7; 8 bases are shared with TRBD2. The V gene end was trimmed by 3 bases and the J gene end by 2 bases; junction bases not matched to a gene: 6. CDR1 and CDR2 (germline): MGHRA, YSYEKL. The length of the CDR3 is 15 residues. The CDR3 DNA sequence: TGCGCCAGCAGCCAGCGGCGGGGGGACCCCTACGAGCAGTACTTC. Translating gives CASSQRRGDPYEQYF.